This T cell receptor (beta chain) was observed in a study of vaccination and CD4 T cells after COVID-19. The Oncomine TCR Beta short-read assay sequenced DNA from cultured CD4+ T cells. TCRdb re-called the PCR reads with MiXCR, one entry per CDR3 protein. The data contain roughly 9,800 distinct CDR3 sequences, roughly 75% of them singletons. Overall study results and limits: Median numbers of SARS-CoV-2-reactive clonotypes increased from approximately 23 to 38 (not a significant change).

The CDR3 has 15 residues. In germline, CDR1 is SGHAT, CDR2 FQNNGV. V was pared by 3 bases and J by 4 bases, with 7 bases of the junction left unmatched. A word on this clonotype: Antigen unknown.

Treatment in this sample: roughly ten-day PBMC culture with coronavirus spike peptide pools or control peptides (ViraFEST assay). Fewer than 2.5 million PBMCs went into each well for culture with approximately 10 IU/ml IL-2 and 10 ug/ml peptide pools. The receptor was isolated from a human donor who had recovered from COVID-19. The sample was CD4+ T cells from blood, cultured in vitro. V usage is TRBV11-2 and J usage is TRBJ1-1; 8 bases match TRBD1. In nucleotides, the CDR3 is TGTGCCAGCAGCTTGGGGCAGGGGGCGCCCACTGAAGCTTTCTTT. Its translation is CASSLGQGAPTEAFF. The whole variable domain, remainder taken from reference TRBV11-2 and TRBJ1-1, is EAGVAQSPRYKIIEKRQSVAFWCNPISGHATLYWYQQILGQGPKLLIQFQNNGVVDDSQLPKDRFSAERLKGVDSTLKIQPAKLEDSAVYLCASSLGQGAPTEAFFGQGTRLTVV.